This TCR beta chain was sequenced during a study of blood T cell repertoires in COVID-19. Study information: Researchers got acute and convalescent COVID-19 samples from the United States, Italy and Spain. Nucleic acid was either cDNA or gDNA, and it came from T cells, B-cell-depleted T cells, or PBMCs.

A single count supports this clone. As originally analysed: Estimated nucleated cell counts came from reference gene primer amplification. Only in-frame clones appear in the TCRdb table, and some are missing; sequencing was by immunoSEQ multiplex PCR. V, J and clone size reflect that table, while D and trimming were determined from the DNA. The sample lists approximately 89,000 clones; about 92% were seen once. The V end was cut by 6 bases, the J end by 7 bases, with 18 bases between. This CDR3 spans 14 amino acids. CDR1 is SNHLY and CDR2 is FYNNEI in the germline V gene. The sequence was obtained from a woman aged 55-69 years with active COVID-19. The chain couples TRBV2 to TRBJ1-2, with a tentative D call TRBD1 (5 bases). The sequencing sample was made of peripheral blood. The CDR3 here is CASRNRPRVGGYTF. The CDR3 coding sequence is TGTGCCAGCAGAAACAGGCCCCGGGTGGGTGGCTACACCTTC.